This T cell receptor (beta chain) was observed in a study of T-cell reconstitution after alpha-beta-depleted transplantation in children. This clonotype turned up a few times. Unique molecular identifiers were incorporated into the prepared TCRbeta library. A single record per CDR3 protein comes from TCRdb applying MiXCR to the PCR reads. The repertoire consists of about 500,000 distinct CDR3 sequences, with about 30% occurring once and the leading ten covering 2% to 2.5%. V gave up 4 bases and J gave up 10 bases, with 8 bases separating them. CDR1 MNHNY and CDR2 SVGAGI come from the germline V gene (reference sequence). The CDR3 is made up of 11 amino acids.

The clonotype originates from a human donor who donated a stem cell graft to a child with aplastic anemia. This specimen was PBMCs from the stem cell graft donor, taken from the stem cell graft. The V call is TRBV6-6, the J call TRBJ2-1; D tentatively fits TRBD1 or TRBD2 (5 bases each). The CDR3 protein is CASSWGGEQFF. As DNA, the CDR3 is TGTGCCAGCAGTTGGGGCGGGGAGCAGTTCTTC.